This TCR beta chain was identified during a study of cytomegalovirus exposure and HLA in healthy donors (dated 2017 in TCRdb). At the level of the whole study: An earlier analysis of under 600 of the donors reported more than 250 Gb of sequence data and some 120 million unique TCR beta sequences from around 200 million T cells. An early release covering 500 to 750 HLA-typed donors comprised approximately 290 gigabases of sequencing data and tens of millions of unique TCR sequences. Of the approximately 400 genotyped donors, 65% to 90% fell in the genetic ancestry cluster associated with self-reported Caucasian donors. The study aimed to test whether signatures of past pathogen exposure could be identified by cataloging public T cell receptors. The T cell repertoires of several hundred subjects were profiled by immunosequencing and related to cytomegalovirus serostatus. A separate validation cohort of roughly 130 different subjects was used in addition to the 666-subject first cohort. The study combined high-throughput TCR immunosequencing, statistical association of individual TCRs with disease status, and machine learning to predict cytomegalovirus infection status. A later analysis re-examined previously published TCR beta repertoires from more than 550 donors and added high-resolution HLA genotyping to investigate patterns of TCR occurrence. The later analysis used no new phenotypic data to find candidate immune exposures, relying instead on TCR beta sequences and their occurrence across donors. An earlier analysis of approximately 630 of the donors applied high-throughput TCR beta sequencing to assess whether each TCR beta V gene segment acted as functional or pseudogenic. Alongside the repertoire data, information on donor age, sex, ethnicity and CMV serostatus was compiled. In a later genetic analysis, genome-wide SNP genotypes for 398 of the 666 donors were used, and that subset was treated as a discovery cohort. Every discovery cohort repertoire had been produced on one sequencing platform. Class I and class II HLA loci were covered by the typing at four-digit resolution. The number of typed donors differed by locus: about 620-640 for A, B, C, DRB1 and DQB1; about 520 for DQA1; some 590 for DPA1; and about 450 for DPB1. About five DR-DQ haplotypes were treated as single units for association and clustering because of strong linkage in the cohort. On average, around 230,000 unique TCR beta nucleotide sequences were sequenced per donor among more than 350 genotyped donors of the cohort, with about 17% of those sequences being non-productive. The full study reports these points: This cohort had only TCR beta chains sequenced, and the lack of alpha or paired-chain data limited which features could be detected. In a later genetic analysis, fewer N-insertions in productive TCRs were reported among donors in an Asian-associated ancestry cluster than the roughly 640-donor mean. In a later analysis, most CMV-associated TCR beta chains were found to appear HLA-restricted, with HLA associations seemingly driven largely by CMV exposure. In a later analysis, several top co-occurrence clusters were reported to appear linked to parvovirus B19, influenza, CMV and Epstein-Barr virus. In both the original and validation cohorts, the classifier was reported to diagnose cytomegalovirus status with high specificity and sensitivity. At a false discovery rate of 0.05, a later analysis linked under 20,000 TCR beta sequences to specific HLA alleles. In the study, 164 TCR beta chains were listed as associated with cytomegalovirus. The 87-base-pair reads could not distinguish some IMGT-functional V segments, including TRBV6-2 and TRBV6-3, so those segments were excluded. When HLA alleles, especially DR and DQ, strongly co-occurred, TCR associations were difficult to assign to individual alleles. Correlated functional status among segregating V segments might be attributable to linkage disequilibrium, but an unknown experimental factor could not be ruled out. The only immune exposure information available for the cohort was CMV serostatus. In an earlier analysis of several hundred of the donors, most TCR beta V segments were observed in productive rearrangements about 90% or about 30% of the time, broadly matching IMGT annotations. HLA typing was unavailable for some donors at each locus, so association tests used only the typed subset. Because counts were too low, some 17 rarely observed V segments, including chromosome 9 orphons, were excluded from the earlier analysis of around 640 of the donors. In a later analysis, TCR association rates were found to vary across HLA loci, with the most associated TCRs seen for DRB1 alleles and the fewest for HLA-C alleles. The authors suggested that the approach could potentially be generalized to other disease states and immunological phenotypes. An association between a missense DCLRE1C variant and V-gene and J-gene trimming of TCR beta chains was found in a later genetic analysis and replicated in an independent cohort. Most TCR sequences were seen in very few donors, while some public TCRs were found in many individuals. The sequencing pipeline was judged likely to have produced a cluster of highly shared sequence variants as a technical artifact. Three of the identified cytomegalovirus-associated TCR beta chains were confirmed in vitro to be specific for cytomegalovirus antigens. Presence/absence analyses assumed roughly uniform sequencing depth across donors, an assumption that may not hold. A further reported finding was that TCR beta sequences accurately predicted the HLA-A and HLA-B alleles for most subjects in the first cohort. A later analysis found that HLA-associated TCR beta chains were more clonally expanded and had lower generation probabilities than equally common non-associated chains.

The cohort comprised fewer than 700 healthy bone marrow donors. At the time of sampling, every cohort member was nominally healthy, though immune exposures that went unrecorded were likely present. The donor was CMV seronegative and belonged to the group of around 350 seronegative cohort members. A peripheral blood sample was provided by each donor, and peripheral blood mononuclear cells were used for TCR beta sequencing. The Qiagen DNeasy Blood Extraction Kit was used to extract genomic DNA from the blood cell samples. Libraries were built with the immunoSEQ multiplex PCR assay. A mixture of 60 forward primers for TCR Vbeta segments and 13 reverse primers for TCR Jbeta segments was used in the multiplex PCR. A multiplex PCR assay on genomic DNA amplified the CDR3 region of rearranged TCR beta genes. Amplified TCR beta libraries were sequenced as 87-base-pair reads on the Illumina HiSeq System. Per the authors' processing: In a later analysis, some 80 million unique TCR beta chains were counted across the approximately 640 repertoires, and around 10 million of these chains were shared by at least two donors. To remove PCR and sequencing errors, raw reads were error-corrected and collapsed into unique sequences using a nearest-neighbor algorithm that merged closely related sequences. Alignment of CDR3 sequences to IMGT reference sequences was used to assign V, D and J gene segments. For a sequence to be retained, a match of at least six nucleotides to both a V gene segment and a J gene segment was required. A rearrangement counted as productive if the CDR3 had no stop codons and remained in frame with V and J, and every other rearrangement counted as non-productive. Following IMGT convention, CDR3 was defined as the stretch from the second conserved V-encoded cysteine up to the conserved J-encoded phenylalanine. Sequences without an unambiguous match to a single V gene segment were excluded from the earlier analysis of several hundred of the donors. An earlier analysis of fewer than 750 of the donors called V segments functional above 56.7% productive rearrangements and segregating when the between-donor standard deviation exceeded 5%. A statistical classification framework was built to diagnose cytomegalovirus status from the catalog of TCR beta chain sequences. V and J gene assignment, in a later analysis, came from comparing TCR nucleotide sequences with IMGT/GENE-DB human TR gene sequences. The TCRdist pipeline was used in a later analysis to assign CDR3 sequences and most-parsimonious VDJ recombination scenarios. A later analysis defined each TCR beta chain by its CDR3 amino acid sequence plus V-gene family, and excluded reads lacking a unique V-gene family. A later analysis removed 592 highly shared, low-generation-probability nucleotide sequences to deal with suspected cross-contamination and a sequencing artifact. A later analysis calculated a clonal expansion index for each public chain from normalized within-repertoire ranks of inferred template counts. A later analysis computed generation probabilities with a VDJ recombination model fitted to out-of-frame rearrangements, and checked the results against IGoR. A later analysis scored TCR-TCR, TCR-HLA and TCR-CMV co-occurrence with hypergeometric tests, applying a repertoire-size bias correction to TCR pairs. To estimate false discovery rates, a later analysis permuted the HLA or CMV assignments 20 times. In a later analysis, co-occurring TCRs were grouped using DBSCAN, with TCRdist sequence similarity added in when clustering inside HLA-allele-positive subsets. For co-occurrence clustering, repertoires with fewer than 30,000 or more than 120,000 public chains were excluded, along with about five repertoires with anomalous nucleotide sharing. TCRdb carries this immuneACCESS record with in-frame sequences only. Its versions omit some clonotypes, under half of them owing to an unresolved V gene in the studies checked, with the rest unexplained. V and J calls plus clone size are reproduced from that table; the DNA served to infer D and trimming. Present in this sample are about 180,000 clones, around three quarters of which were seen just once. Clones ranked in the top ten supply 1.5% to 2% of the sample.

Only a few counts were recorded for this clone. There is no known antigen for this receptor. The input lacks base qualities; no much larger clone sits a single base away. Trimming removed 7 bases from V and 2 bases from J; the gene matches leave 6 bases unexplained. CDR1 SGHNT and CDR2 YYREEE were looked up in the germline V gene (reference sequence). From the cysteine up to the phenylalanine, the CDR3 has a length of 14 residues. Just CDR3 DNA is preserved here, 42 bases in frame from base 1. The chain is encoded by TRBV5-4 joined to TRBJ2-3; 8 nucleotides in the junction match TRBD2. The sequenced sample consisted of PBMCs. The TCR sequence derives from a woman in her thirties in good health and CMV-seronegative. The CDR3 region: CASGAGGLTDTQYF. The base sequence is TGTGCCAGCGGGGCGGGGGGCCTCACAGATACGCAGTATTTT.